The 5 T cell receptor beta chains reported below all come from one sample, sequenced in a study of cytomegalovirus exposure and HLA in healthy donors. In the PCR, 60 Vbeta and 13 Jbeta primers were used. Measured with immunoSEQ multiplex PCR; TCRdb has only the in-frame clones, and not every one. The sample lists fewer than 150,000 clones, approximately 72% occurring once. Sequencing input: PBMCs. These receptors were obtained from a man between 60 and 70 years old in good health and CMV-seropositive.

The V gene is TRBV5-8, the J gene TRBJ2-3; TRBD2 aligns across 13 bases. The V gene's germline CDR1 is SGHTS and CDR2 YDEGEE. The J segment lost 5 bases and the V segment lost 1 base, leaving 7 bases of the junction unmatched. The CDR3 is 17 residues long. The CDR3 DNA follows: TGTGCCAGCAGCTTGTGGACTAGCGGGAGTGTGAGAGATACGCAGTATTTT. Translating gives CASSLWTSGSVRDTQYF.

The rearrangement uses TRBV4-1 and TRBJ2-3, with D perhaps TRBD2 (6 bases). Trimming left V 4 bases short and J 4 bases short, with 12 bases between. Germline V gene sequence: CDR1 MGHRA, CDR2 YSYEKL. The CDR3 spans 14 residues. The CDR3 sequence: CASSLLGGADTQYF. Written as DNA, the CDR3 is TGCGCCAGCAGCCTTCTGGGGGGAGCAGATACGCAGTATTTT.

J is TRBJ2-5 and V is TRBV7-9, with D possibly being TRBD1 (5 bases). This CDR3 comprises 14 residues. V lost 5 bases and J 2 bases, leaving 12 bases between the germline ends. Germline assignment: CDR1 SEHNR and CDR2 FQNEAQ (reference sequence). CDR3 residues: CASSQRTTQETQYF. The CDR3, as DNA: TGTGCCAGCAGCCAAAGGACAACTCAAGAGACCCAGTACTTC.

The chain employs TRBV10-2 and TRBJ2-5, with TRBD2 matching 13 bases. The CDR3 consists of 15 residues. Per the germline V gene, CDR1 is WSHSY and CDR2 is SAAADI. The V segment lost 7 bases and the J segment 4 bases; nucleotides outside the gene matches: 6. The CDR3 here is CASKTSGGTGETQYF. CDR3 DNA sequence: TGCGCCAGCAAGACTAGCGGGGGGACGGGAGAGACCCAGTACTTC.

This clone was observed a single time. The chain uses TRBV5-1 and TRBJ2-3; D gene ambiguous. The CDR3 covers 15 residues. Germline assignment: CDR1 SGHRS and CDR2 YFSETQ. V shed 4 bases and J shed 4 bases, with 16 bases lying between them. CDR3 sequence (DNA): TGCGCCAGCAGCCCCCGGAGTTTCGGCGCAGATACGCAGTATTTT. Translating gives CASSPRSFGADTQYF.